The 25 T cell receptor beta chains below come from one sample, sequenced in a study of T cells in Graves' hyperthyroidism and ophthalmopathy. RNA transcripts served as the template for amplifying TCR beta CDR3 regions. The TCR CDR3 was amplified in a first-round RT-PCR using the HTBI primer set. MiXCR, applied by TCRdb to the multiplex PCR reads, yields one record per CDR3 protein. This sample has around 400,000 distinct CDR3 sequences, with 15% to 18% found just once. Sequencing was performed on blood. Receptors were obtained from a woman aged 18 to 35 with Graves' hyperthyroidism that later progressed to Graves' ophthalmopathy.

The genes are TRBV28 and TRBJ2-2, with TRBD2 matching 9 bases. CDR1 MDHEN and CDR2 SYDVKM come from the germline V gene. The CDR3 length is 15 residues. V lost 1 base and J lost 7; bases outside the gene matches: 4. CDR3 nucleotide sequence: TGTGCCAGCAGTTTATCCGCTAGCGGGGTCGGGGAGCTGTTTTTT. Its protein is CASSLSASGVGELFF.

This clonotype was counted many times. The chain links TRBV3-1 to TRBJ2-5; 7 positions agree with TRBD2. Per the germline V gene, CDR1 is LGHDT and CDR2 is YNNKEL (reference sequence). The CDR3 extends over 14 amino acids. V shed 2 bases and J 4 bases; nucleotides not matched to a gene: 4. This CDR3 reads CASSQLGGGETQYF. CDR3 in DNA: TGTGCCAGCAGCCAACTGGGGGGGGGAGAGACCCAGTACTTC.

Ten or more counts support this clonotype. This chain's CDR3 is CASSASNQPQHF. The DNA for the CDR3 is TGTGCCAGCAGCGCTAGCAATCAGCCCCAGCATTTT. This chain links TRBV7-9 with TRBJ1-5; D remains ambiguous. The CDR3 covers 12 residues. V was clipped by 5 bases and J by 0 bases, with 2 bases between them. The V gene's germline CDR1 is SEHNR and CDR2 FQNEAQ (reference sequence).

In its sample, this clonotype was seen a few times. The chain is built from TRBV4-1 and TRBJ2-3; TRBD2 agrees at 7 bases. Germline trimming cut 5 bases from V and 6 bases from J; bases unmatched to any gene: 11. The CDR3 runs to 15 residues. CDR1 and CDR2 from the germline V gene are MGHRA and YSYEKL. This CDR3 reads CASSSRTSETDTQYF. The CDR3 DNA sequence: TGCGCCAGCAGCTCCCGGACTAGTGAAACGGATACGCAGTATTTT.

This clonotype was seen many times. V and J are TRBV20-1 and TRBJ2-5, with 8 bases that match TRBD1. Trimming took 5 bases from V and 5 from J; bases not matched to a gene: 7. This CDR3 has 13 amino acids. The germline CDR1 and CDR2 sequences are DFQATT and SNEGSKA (reference sequence). The CDR3 nucleotides read TGCAGTGCTTCGACAGGGGCGTGGGAGACCCAGTACTTC. Its protein product is CSASTGAWETQYF.

This clonotype occurred many times. CDR3 region: CASSLTGRLGEQYF. For the CDR3, the DNA is TGTGCCAGCAGTTTAACGGGCAGGCTCGGCGAGCAGTACTTC. This chain joins TRBV28 and TRBJ2-7, with D unclear. V lost 2 bases, J lost 6 bases, and 14 bases lay in between. The germline gives CDR1 MDHEN, CDR2 SYDVKM. This CDR3 spans 14 amino acids.

V is TRBV27 and J is TRBJ2-3, with D unclear. Trimming pared 10 bases from V and 1 base from J, leaving 21 bases between. Per the germline V gene, CDR1 is MNHEY and CDR2 is SMNVEV (reference sequence). This CDR3 spans 16 amino acids. The CDR3 nucleotides are TGTGCCATCATCAGACCCGTACCCTATGGCACAGATACGCAGTATTTT. The encoded protein is CAIIRPVPYGTDTQYF.

A word on this clonotype: A much larger clone lies a single base off, so this may be a read error. The chain carries TRBV28 and TRBJ2-7; D gene ambiguous. The CDR3 loop spans 13 amino acids. Germline loops: CDR1 MDHEN, CDR2 SYDVKM. The V end lost 5 bases, the J end lost 5 bases, and 13 bases lay between the germline ends. The DNA for the CDR3 is TGTGCCAGCAGTACCGTCCGGAGCCACGAGCAGTACTTC. This translates into CASSTVRSHEQYF.

The table lists this clonotype with many counts. The gene calls are TRBV6-2 or TRBV6-3 and TRBJ1-2, with D perhaps matching TRBD1 (5 bases). The CDR3 extends over 13 amino acids. CDR1 and CDR2 from the germline V gene are MNHEY and SVGEGT. The ends were cut back, 0 bases at V and 6 bases at J, with 8 bases in the middle. CDR3 amino acids: CASSYSAGNGYTF. For the CDR3, the DNA is TGTGCCAGCAGTTACTCGGCAGGGAATGGCTACACCTTC.

In this sample, this clonotype turned up many times. The V gene is TRBV11-2, the J gene TRBJ2-2, with 9 nucleotides matching TRBD2. Germline CDR1 and CDR2: SGHAT and FQNNGV. Trimming took 4 bases from V and 5 from J; bases not matched to a gene: 5. The CDR3 extends over 15 amino acids. CDR3 coding DNA: TGTGCCAGCAGCTCTGTAGCGGGAGTGACCGGGGAGCTGTTTTTT. Amino acid sequence: CASSSVAGVTGELFF. The full variable domain, rest sourced from reference TRBV11-2 and TRBJ2-2, is EAGVAQSPRYKIIEKRQSVAFWCNPISGHATLYWYQQILGQGPKLLIQFQNNGVVDDSQLPKDRFSAERLKGVDSTLKIQPAKLEDSAVYLCASSSVAGVTGELFFGEGSRLTVL.

This clonotype appeared many times. This sequence joins TRBV2 and TRBJ2-3; TRBD1 agrees at 9 bases. With V trimmed by 8 bases and J by 2 bases, 8 bases remained unmatched. The CDR3 extends over 15 amino acids. Germline-derived CDR1 and CDR2 are SNHLY and FYNNEI. The DNA for the CDR3 is TGTGCCAGCCGCATGACAGGGGGTCCCACAGATACGCAGTATTTT. The encoded protein is CASRMTGGPTDTQYF. Full variable domain (outside the CDR3, taken from reference TRBV2 and TRBJ2-3): EPEVTQTPSHQVTQMGQEVILRCVPISNHLYFYWYRQILGQKVEFLVSFYNNEISEKSEIFDDQFSVERPDGSNFTLKIRSTKLEDSAMYFCASRMTGGPTDTQYFGPGTRLTVL.

This clonotype showed up many times. The chain combines TRBV7-2 with TRBJ1-2; D is perhaps TRBD1 (6 bases). The V gene lost 5 bases and the J gene lost 7 bases, with 23 bases spanning the gap. This CDR3 region has 16 residues. Germline V CDR1 and CDR2: SGHTA, FQGNSA. The CDR3 DNA follows: TGTGCCAGCAGCCGCGATTCGACTACAGGGTCCAGTGGCTACACCTTC. This translates into CASSRDSTTGSSGYTF.

This clonotype was seen repeatedly, ten times or more. The rearrangement links TRBV29-1 to TRBJ2-3; 7 bases are a match to TRBD2. Germline CDR1 SQVTM, CDR2 ANQGSEA. Trimming cost V 7 bases and J 3 bases; bases outside gene matches: 16. The CDR3 contains 16 residues. The CDR3 nucleotides are TGCAGCGACCGCACAGCGGGGTCAAGCTTTACAGATACGCAGTATTTT. This codes for CSDRTAGSSFTDTQYF.

This clonotype showed up many times. This chain links TRBV11-2 with TRBJ2-2; D call uncertain. Germline assignment: CDR1 SGHAT and CDR2 FQNNGV. V shed 5 bases and J shed 7 bases, with 14 bases lying between them. This CDR3 is built from 14 residues. As DNA, the CDR3 is TGTGCCAGCAGCCCCCTCCGGTCCGTCGGGGAGCTGTTTTTT. As protein: CASSPLRSVGELFF.

A word on this clonotype: An end of the junction does not agree with germline; a read error may underlie this. The chain combines TRBV27 with TRBJ2-7; D unresolved. Germline V lookup: CDR1 MNHEY, CDR2 SMNVEV (reference sequence). The CDR3 contains 11 residues. The CDR3 spells CASSLGYEQHF. CDR3 DNA sequence: TGTGCCAGCAGTTTAGGGTACGAGCAGCACTTC.

This clonotype was recorded at least ten times. The chain combines TRBV29-1 with TRBJ1-5; 7 bases align to TRBD1. The CDR3 is made up of 13 amino acids. The trim removed 6 bases at V and 2 bases at J, leaving 4 bases unmatched. CDR1 and CDR2 (germline): SQVTM, ANQGSEA. CDR3 region: CSVETGRNQPQHF. CDR3 nucleotide sequence: TGCAGCGTCGAGACAGGGCGCAATCAGCCCCAGCATTTT.

Note on this clonotype: A much larger clone sits a single nucleotide away, making a read error possible. The chain employs TRBV14 and TRBJ2-7; either TRBD1 or TRBD2 may supply D (5 bases each). Judging by the DNA end, TRBJ2-1 fits better; the J call may be wrong. Germline values: CDR1 SGHDN, CDR2 FVKESK. This CDR3 region has 14 residues. DNA of the CDR3: TGCGCCAGCAGCCAAGGGGTAGGACTCTCCGAGCAGTTCTTC. This sequence encodes CASSQGVGLSEQFF.

The V call is TRBV18, the J call TRBJ2-1; the match to TRBD2 covers 8 bases. Germline trimming cut 8 bases from V and 4 bases from J; bases unmatched to any gene: 13. Germline V gene data show CDR1 as KGHSH and CDR2 as LQKENI. This CDR3 contains 16 residues. The CDR3 nucleotides are TGTGCCAGCACGGAAGAACTAGCGGTGACGTACAATGAGCAGTTCTTC. This translates into CASTEELAVTYNEQFF.

A few counts support this clonotype. V usage is TRBV29-1 and J usage is TRBJ1-2; unclear D gene. V was clipped by 1 base and J by 7 bases, with 1 base between them. There are 9 residues in the CDR3. Germline CDR1 is SQVTM and CDR2 is ANQGSEA. CDR3 loop: CSVEGGYTF. The CDR3 DNA reads TGCAGCGTTGAAGGTGGCTACACCTTC.

Only a few counts were recorded for this clonotype. The gene calls are TRBV11-2 and TRBJ2-5; D unclear. V was trimmed by 4 bases and J by 3 bases, leaving 6 bases between them. This CDR3 region has 12 residues. Germline V gene lookup returns CDR1 SGHAT and CDR2 FQNNGV. DNA of the CDR3: TGTGCCAGCAGCTGGAGTGAAGAGACCCAGTACTTC. Protein product: CASSWSEETQYF.

About this clonotype itself: One base away lies a much larger clone, so this may be a sequencing read error. The chain carries TRBV3-1 and TRBJ2-7; D not resolved. The V and J ends lost 3 bases and 5 bases respectively, with 5 bases between them. The CDR3 length is 11 residues. Germline V gene data show CDR1 as LGHDT and CDR2 as YNNKEL (reference sequence). CDR3 DNA sequence: TGTGCCAGCAGCCACCCCCACGAGCAGTACTTC. Amino acid sequence: CASSHPHEQYF.

This clonotype was picked up many times. V is TRBV28 and J is TRBJ2-5; the D is unclear. The CDR3 consists of 11 residues. Germline V gene sequence: CDR1 MDHEN, CDR2 SYDVKM. With 6 bases removed from V and 5 bases from J, the gap between germline ends came to 7 bases. This CDR3 is CASRARETQYF. DNA for the CDR3: TGTGCCAGCAGGGCAAGGGAGACCCAGTACTTC.

This clonotype was observed at least ten times. This chain links TRBV7-2 with TRBJ2-7; D may be TRBD2 (5 bases). CDR1 and CDR2 from the germline V gene are SGHTA and FQGNSA. This CDR3 is built from 14 residues. Trimming cost V 3 bases and J 3 bases, with 12 bases left between them. As DNA, the CDR3 is TGTGCCAGCAGCTTGGGAACTAGAAACTACGAGCAGTACTTC. It codes for CASSLGTRNYEQYF.

Of note for this clonotype: Since a much larger clone is just one base distant, this may be a read error. CDR3 sequence reads: CASSFPLWTSGVYNEQFF. The CDR3 DNA is TGTGCCAGCAGTTTCCCACTGTGGACTAGCGGGGTTTACAATGAGCAGTTCTTC. The V call is TRBV6-2 or TRBV6-3, the J call TRBJ2-1; TRBD2 agrees at 12 bases. Unmatched junction bases numbered 11, after V lost 4 bases and J lost 4 bases. The CDR3 sequence is 18 residues long. CDR1 MNHEY and CDR2 SVGEGT come from the germline V gene.

This clonotype has a count of ten or more. The V and J genes are TRBV20-1 and TRBJ2-7, with D perhaps matching TRBD1 (6 bases). Germline-derived CDR1 and CDR2 are DFQATT and SNEGSKA (reference sequence). Trimming removed 6 bases from V and 3 bases from J, with 27 bases in between. The CDR3 loop spans 17 amino acids. The CDR3 loop reads CSALSPLEGVRGYEQYF. Here the CDR3 DNA reads TGCAGTGCGCTATCTCCGCTAGAGGGTGTCAGGGGCTACGAGCAGTACTTC.